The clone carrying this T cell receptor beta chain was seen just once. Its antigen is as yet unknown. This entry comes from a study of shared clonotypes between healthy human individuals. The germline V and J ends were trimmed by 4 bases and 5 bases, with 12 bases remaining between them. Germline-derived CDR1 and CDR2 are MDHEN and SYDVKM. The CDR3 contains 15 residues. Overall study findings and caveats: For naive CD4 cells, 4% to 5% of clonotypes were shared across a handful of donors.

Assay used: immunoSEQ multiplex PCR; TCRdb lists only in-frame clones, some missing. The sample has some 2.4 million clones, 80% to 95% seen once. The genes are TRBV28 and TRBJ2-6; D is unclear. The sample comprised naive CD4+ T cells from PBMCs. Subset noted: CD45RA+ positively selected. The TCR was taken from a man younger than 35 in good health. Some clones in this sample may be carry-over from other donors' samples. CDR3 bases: TGTGCCAGCAGTTCACATACGGGCTGGGCCAACGTCCTGACTTTC. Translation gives CASSSHTGWANVLTF.